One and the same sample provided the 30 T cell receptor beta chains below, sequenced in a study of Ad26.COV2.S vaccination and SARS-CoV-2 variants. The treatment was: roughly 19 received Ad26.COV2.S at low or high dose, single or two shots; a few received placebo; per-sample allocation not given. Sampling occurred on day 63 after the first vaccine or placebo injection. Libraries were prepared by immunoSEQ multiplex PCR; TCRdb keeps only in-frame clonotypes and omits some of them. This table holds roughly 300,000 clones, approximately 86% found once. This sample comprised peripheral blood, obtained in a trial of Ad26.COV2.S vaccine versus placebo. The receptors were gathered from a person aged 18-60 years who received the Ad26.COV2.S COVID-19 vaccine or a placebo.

CDR3 sequence (DNA): TGTGCCAGTAGTCTGGGACTAGCGAGGGAGCAGTACTTC. Translating it yields CASSLGLAREQYF. This chain joins TRBV19 and TRBJ2-7; 10 nucleotides line up with TRBD2. The CDR3 loop spans 13 amino acids. V lost 5 bases, J lost 7 bases, and 5 bases stayed unmatched. Germline values: CDR1 LNHDA, CDR2 SQIVND (reference sequence).

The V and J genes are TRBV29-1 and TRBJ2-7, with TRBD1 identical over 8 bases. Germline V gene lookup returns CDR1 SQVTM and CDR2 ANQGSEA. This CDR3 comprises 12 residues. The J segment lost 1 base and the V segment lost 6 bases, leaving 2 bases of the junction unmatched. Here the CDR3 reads CSVRDRSYEQYF. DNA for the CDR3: TGCAGCGTCCGGGACAGGTCCTACGAGCAGTACTTC.

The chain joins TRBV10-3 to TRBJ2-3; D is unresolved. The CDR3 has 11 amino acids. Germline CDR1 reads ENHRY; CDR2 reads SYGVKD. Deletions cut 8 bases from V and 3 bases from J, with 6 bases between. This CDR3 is CAIARTDTQYF. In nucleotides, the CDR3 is TGTGCCATCGCGAGGACAGATACGCAGTATTTT.

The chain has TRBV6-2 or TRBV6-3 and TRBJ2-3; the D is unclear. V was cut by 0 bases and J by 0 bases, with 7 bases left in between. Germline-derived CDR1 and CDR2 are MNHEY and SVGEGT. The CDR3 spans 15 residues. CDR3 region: CASSYSWESTDTQYF. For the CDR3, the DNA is TGTGCCAGCAGTTACTCGTGGGAAAGCACAGATACGCAGTATTTT.

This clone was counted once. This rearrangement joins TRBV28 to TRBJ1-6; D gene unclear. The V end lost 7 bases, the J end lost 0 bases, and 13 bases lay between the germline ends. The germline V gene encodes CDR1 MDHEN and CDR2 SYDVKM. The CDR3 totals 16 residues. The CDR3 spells CASTPTESSYNSPLHF. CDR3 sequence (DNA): TGTGCCAGCACCCCGACTGAGAGCTCCTATAATTCACCCCTCCACTTT.

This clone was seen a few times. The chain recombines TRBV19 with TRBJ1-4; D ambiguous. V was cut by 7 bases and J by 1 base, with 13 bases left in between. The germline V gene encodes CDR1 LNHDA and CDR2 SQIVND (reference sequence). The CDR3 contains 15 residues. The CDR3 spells CASKPLAETNEKLFF. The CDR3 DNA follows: TGTGCCAGTAAACCCCTGGCAGAAACTAATGAAAAACTGTTTTTT. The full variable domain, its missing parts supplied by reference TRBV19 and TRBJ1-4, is DGGITQSPKYLFRKEGQNVTLSCEQNLNHDAMYWYRQDPGQGLRLIYYSQIVNDFQKGDIAEGYSVSREKKESFPLTVTSAQKNPTAFYLCASKPLAETNEKLFFGSGTQLSVL.

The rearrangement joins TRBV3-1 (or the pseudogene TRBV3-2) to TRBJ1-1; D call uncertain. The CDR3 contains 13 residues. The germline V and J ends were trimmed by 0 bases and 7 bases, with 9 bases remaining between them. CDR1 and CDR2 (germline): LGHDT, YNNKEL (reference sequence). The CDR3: CASSQEDLGEAFF. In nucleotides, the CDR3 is TGTGCCAGCAGCCAAGAGGACCTGGGTGAAGCTTTCTTT.

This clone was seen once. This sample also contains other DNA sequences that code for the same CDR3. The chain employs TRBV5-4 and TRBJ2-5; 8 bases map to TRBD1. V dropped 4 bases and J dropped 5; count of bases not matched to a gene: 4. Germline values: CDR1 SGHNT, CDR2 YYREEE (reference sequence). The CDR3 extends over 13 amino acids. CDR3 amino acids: CASSPDREETQYF. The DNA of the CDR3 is TGTGCCAGCAGCCCGGACAGGGAGGAGACCCAGTACTTC.

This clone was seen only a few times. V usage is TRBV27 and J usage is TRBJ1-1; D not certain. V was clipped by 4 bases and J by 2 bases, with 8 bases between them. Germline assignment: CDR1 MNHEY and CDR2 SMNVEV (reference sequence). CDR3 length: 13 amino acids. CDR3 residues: CASSWRTNTEAFF. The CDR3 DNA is TGTGCCAGCAGTTGGAGGACTAACACTGAAGCTTTCTTT.

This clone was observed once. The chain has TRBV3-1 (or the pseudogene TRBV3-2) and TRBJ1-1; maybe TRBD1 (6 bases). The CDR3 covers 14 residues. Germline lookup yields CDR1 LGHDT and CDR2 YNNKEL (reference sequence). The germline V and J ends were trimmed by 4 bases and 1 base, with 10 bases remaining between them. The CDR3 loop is CASSLRTANTEAFF. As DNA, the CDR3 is TGTGCCAGCAGCCTAAGGACAGCGAACACTGAAGCTTTCTTT.

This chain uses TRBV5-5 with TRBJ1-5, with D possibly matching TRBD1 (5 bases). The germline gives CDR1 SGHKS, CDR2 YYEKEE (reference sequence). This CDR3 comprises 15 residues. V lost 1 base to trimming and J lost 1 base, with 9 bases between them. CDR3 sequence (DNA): TGTGCCAGCAGCTTGTGGGGGGGGAGCAATCAGCCCCAGCATTTT. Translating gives CASSLWGGSNQPQHF.

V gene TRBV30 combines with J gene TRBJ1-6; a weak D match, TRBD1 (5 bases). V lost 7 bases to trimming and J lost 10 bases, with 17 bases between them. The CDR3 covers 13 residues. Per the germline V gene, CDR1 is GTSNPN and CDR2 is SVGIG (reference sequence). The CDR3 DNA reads TGTGCCTTAGGGACGGTGATTAGCTCACCCCTCCACTTT. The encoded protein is CALGTVISSPLHF. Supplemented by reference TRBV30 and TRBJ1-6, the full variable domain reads SQTIHQWPATLVQPVGSPLSLECTVEGTSNPNLYWYRQAAGRGLQLLFYSVGIGQISSEVPQNLSASRPQDRQFILSSKKLLLSDSGFYLCALGTVISSPLHFGNGTRLTVT.

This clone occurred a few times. CDR3 loop: CASRSVLRERYNSPLHF. DNA for the CDR3: TGTGCCAGCAGGTCAGTCCTCAGGGAGCGGTATAATTCACCCCTCCACTTT. This chain links TRBV27 with TRBJ1-6, with a possible D match to TRBD1 (5 bases). The CDR3 is 17 amino acids. The ends were cut back, 6 bases at V and 4 bases at J, with 19 bases in the middle. Germline V lookup: CDR1 MNHEY, CDR2 SMNVEV (reference sequence).

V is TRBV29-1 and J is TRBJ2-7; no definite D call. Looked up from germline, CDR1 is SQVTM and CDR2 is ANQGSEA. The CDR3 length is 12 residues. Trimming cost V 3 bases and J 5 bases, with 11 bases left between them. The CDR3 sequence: CSVEANTNEQYF. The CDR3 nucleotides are TGCAGCGTTGAGGCGAACACCAACGAGCAGTACTTC.

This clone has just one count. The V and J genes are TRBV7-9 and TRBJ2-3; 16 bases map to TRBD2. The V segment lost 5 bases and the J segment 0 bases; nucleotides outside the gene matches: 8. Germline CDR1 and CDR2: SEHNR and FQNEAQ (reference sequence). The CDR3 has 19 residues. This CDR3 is CASSPRGTSGGASTDTQYF. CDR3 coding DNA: TGTGCCAGCAGCCCGCGGGGGACTAGCGGGGGGGCTAGCACAGATACGCAGTATTTT.

For the CDR3, the DNA is TGTGCCACCTCACCCGGGACAGGATTGAATCAGCCCCAGCATTTT. Translation: CATSPGTGLNQPQHF. The chain carries TRBV19 and TRBJ1-5; 8 bases line up with TRBD1. The length of the CDR3 is 15 residues. J lost 4 bases, V lost 10 bases, and 12 bases had no gene match. Germline lookup yields CDR1 LNHDA and CDR2 SQIVND (reference sequence).

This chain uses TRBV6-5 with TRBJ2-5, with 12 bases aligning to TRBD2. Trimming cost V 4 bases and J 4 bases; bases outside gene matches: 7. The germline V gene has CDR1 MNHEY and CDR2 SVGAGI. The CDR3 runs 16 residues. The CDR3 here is CASSLRTSGIRETQYF. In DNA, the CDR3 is TGTGCCAGCAGTTTGAGGACTAGCGGGATACGAGAGACCCAGTACTTC.

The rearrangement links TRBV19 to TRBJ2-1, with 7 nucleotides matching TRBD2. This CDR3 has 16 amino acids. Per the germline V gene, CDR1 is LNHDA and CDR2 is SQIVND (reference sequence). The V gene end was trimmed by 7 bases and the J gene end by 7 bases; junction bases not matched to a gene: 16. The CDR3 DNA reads TGTGCCAGTAATTTGGGAGGGGTTGTGATTAGGAATGAGCAGTTCTTC. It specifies CASNLGGVVIRNEQFF.

The CDR3, as DNA: TGTGCCAGCAGTGACAGTAGCAATCAGCCCCAGCATTTT. Its translation is CASSDSSNQPQHF. The chain employs TRBV6-6 and TRBJ1-5, with D possibly TRBD1 on 5 matching bases. Trimming stripped 5 bases from V and 0 bases from J, with 5 bases between. Germline loops: CDR1 MNHNY, CDR2 SVGAGI (reference sequence). CDR3 length equals 13 residues.

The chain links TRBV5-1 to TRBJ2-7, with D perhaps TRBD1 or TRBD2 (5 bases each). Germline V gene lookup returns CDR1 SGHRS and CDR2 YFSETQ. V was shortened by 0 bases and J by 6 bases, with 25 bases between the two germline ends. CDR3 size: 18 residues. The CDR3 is CASSLGPDRGVGFTEQYF. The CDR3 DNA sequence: TGCGCCAGCAGCTTGGGGCCGGATAGGGGAGTAGGCTTTACCGAGCAGTACTTC.

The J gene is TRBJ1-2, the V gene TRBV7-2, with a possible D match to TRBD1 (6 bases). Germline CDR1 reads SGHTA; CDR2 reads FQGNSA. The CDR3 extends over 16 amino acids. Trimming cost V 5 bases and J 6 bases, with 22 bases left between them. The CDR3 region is CASSGDRGLVSDGYTF. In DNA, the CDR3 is TGTGCCAGCAGCGGGGATAGGGGGTTAGTTTCGGATGGCTACACCTTC.

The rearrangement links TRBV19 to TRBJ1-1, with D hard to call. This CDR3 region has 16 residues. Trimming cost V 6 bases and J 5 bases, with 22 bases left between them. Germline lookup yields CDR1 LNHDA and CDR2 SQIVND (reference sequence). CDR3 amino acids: CASSAAGWGKETEAFF. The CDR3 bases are TGTGCCAGTAGCGCAGCGGGATGGGGAAAAGAAACTGAAGCTTTCTTT.

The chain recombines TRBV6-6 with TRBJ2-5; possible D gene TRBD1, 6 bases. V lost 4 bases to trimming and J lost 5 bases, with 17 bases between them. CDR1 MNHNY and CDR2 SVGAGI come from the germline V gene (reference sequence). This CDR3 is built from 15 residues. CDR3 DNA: TGTGCCAGCAGTTCGAATCTAGGTGGGGGCGAGACCCAGTACTTC. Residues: CASSSNLGGGETQYF.

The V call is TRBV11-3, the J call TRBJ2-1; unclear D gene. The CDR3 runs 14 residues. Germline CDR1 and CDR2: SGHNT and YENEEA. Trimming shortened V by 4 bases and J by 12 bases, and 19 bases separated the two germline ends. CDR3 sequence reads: CASSSHTQRQLQFF. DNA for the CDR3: TGTGCCAGCAGCTCCCATACACAGCGCCAGTTGCAGTTCTTC.

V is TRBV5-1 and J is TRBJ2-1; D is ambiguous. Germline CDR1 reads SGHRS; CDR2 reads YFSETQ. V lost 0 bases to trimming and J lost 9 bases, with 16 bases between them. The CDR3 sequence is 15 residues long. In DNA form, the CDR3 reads TGCGCCAGCAGCTTGGGTCAGATTACCCCCATTGAGCAGTTCTTC. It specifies CASSLGQITPIEQFF.

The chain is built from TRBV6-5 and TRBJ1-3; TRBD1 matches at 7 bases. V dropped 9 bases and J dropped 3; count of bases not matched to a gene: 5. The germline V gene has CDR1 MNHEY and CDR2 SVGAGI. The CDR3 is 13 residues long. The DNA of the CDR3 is TGTGCCAGTAGCAGGGGGGATGGAAACACCATATATTTT. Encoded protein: CASSRGDGNTIYF.

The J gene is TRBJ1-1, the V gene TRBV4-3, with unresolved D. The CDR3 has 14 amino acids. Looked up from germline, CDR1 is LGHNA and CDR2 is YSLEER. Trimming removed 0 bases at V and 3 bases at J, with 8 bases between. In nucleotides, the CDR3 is TGCGCCAGCAGCCAAGATAACAGATACACTGAAGCTTTCTTT. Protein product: CASSQDNRYTEAFF.

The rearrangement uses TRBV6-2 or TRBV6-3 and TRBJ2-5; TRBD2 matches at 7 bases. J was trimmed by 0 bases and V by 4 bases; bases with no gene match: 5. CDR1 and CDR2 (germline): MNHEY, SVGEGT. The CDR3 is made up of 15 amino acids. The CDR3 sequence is CASSWGGRDQETQYF. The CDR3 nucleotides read TGTGCCAGCAGTTGGGGGGGGAGGGACCAAGAGACCCAGTACTTC.

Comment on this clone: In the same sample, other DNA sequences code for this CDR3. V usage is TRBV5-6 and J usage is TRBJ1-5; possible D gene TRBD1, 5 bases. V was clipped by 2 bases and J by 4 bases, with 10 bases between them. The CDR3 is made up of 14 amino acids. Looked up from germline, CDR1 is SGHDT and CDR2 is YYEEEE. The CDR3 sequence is CASSFGQVNQPQHF. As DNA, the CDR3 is TGTGCCAGCAGCTTTGGACAAGTTAATCAGCCCCAGCATTTT. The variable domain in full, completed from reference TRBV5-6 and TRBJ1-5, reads DAGVTQSPTHLIKTRGQQVTLRCSPKSGHDTVSWYQQALGQGPQFIFQYYEEEERQRGNFPDRFSGHQFPNYSSELNVNALLLGDSALYLCASSFGQVNQPQHFGDGTRLSIL.

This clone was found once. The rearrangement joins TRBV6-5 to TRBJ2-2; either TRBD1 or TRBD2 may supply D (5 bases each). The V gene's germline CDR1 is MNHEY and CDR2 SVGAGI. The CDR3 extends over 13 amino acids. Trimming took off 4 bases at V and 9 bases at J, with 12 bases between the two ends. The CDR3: CASSSVRGRELFF. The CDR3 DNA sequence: TGTGCCAGCAGTTCAGTCCGGGGCAGGGAGCTGTTTTTT.